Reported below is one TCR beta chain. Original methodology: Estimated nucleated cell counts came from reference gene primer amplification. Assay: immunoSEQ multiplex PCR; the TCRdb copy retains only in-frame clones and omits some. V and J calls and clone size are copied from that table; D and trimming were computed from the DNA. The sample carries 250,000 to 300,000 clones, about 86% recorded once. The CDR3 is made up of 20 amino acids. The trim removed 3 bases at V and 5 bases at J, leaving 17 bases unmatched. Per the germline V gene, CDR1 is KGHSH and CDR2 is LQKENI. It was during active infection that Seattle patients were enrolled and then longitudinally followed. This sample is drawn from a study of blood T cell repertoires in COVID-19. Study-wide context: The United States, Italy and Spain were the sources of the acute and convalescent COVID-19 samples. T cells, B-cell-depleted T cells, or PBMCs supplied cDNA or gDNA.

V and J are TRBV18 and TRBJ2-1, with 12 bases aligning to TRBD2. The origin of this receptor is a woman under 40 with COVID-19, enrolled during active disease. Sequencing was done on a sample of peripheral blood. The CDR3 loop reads CASSPTLLAGGLKDHNEQFF. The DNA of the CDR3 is TGTGCCAGCTCACCCACTCTACTAGCGGGGGGCCTAAAAGATCACAATGAGCAGTTCTTC.